The 30 T cell receptor beta chains in this list originate from one sample, sequenced in a study of shared clonotypes between healthy human individuals. TCRdb keeps only in-frame clones here, not all; method: immunoSEQ multiplex PCR. Among some 1 million clones, roughly 70% were seen once, and the ten largest hold roughly 1.5%. The sample taken for sequencing was memory CD4+ T cells sorted from blood. Subset described: CD45RA-negative fraction. Every receptor here comes from a man between 18 and 29 years old in good health.

The chain uses TRBV28 and TRBJ1-6; D is unresolved. Germline-derived CDR1 and CDR2 are MDHEN and SYDVKM. The CDR3 is made up of 15 amino acids. The V end lost 3 bases, the J end lost 7 bases, and 13 bases lay between the germline ends. In nucleotides, the CDR3 is TGTGCCAGCAGTTTGTCTGCCCAGTTCAATTCACCCCTCCACTTT. This gives the protein CASSLSAQFNSPLHF.

The chain recombines TRBV2 with TRBJ1-4; no firm D call. V lost 7 bases and J 5 bases, leaving 8 bases between the germline ends. CDR3 size: 12 residues. Germline V gene sequence: CDR1 SNHLY, CDR2 FYNNEI. CDR3 DNA sequence: TGTGCCAGCAAGGCCTACAATGAAAAACTGTTTTTT. It codes for CASKAYNEKLFF.

The chain links TRBV9 to TRBJ2-2, with TRBD2 as a possible D gene (6 bases). Germline CDR1 reads SGDLS; CDR2 reads YYNGEE. V was clipped by 1 base and J by 3 bases, with 10 bases between them. The CDR3 has 15 amino acids. CDR3 loop: CASSVIAADTGELFF. CDR3 sequence (DNA): TGTGCCAGCAGCGTAATAGCGGCAGACACCGGGGAGCTGTTTTTT.

The chain is built from TRBV11-2 and TRBJ2-5; 12 bases agree with TRBD2. The CDR3 sequence is 16 residues long. V was clipped by 3 bases and J by 5 bases; unmatched bases: 7. Germline V gene sequence: CDR1 SGHAT, CDR2 FQNNGV. The CDR3 region has the DNA TGTGCCAGCAGCTTCAGACTAGCGGGGGATGTGGAGACCCAGTACTTC. Translating gives CASSFRLAGDVETQYF. Complete variable domain (other parts from reference TRBV11-2 and TRBJ2-5): EAGVAQSPRYKIIEKRQSVAFWCNPISGHATLYWYQQILGQGPKLLIQFQNNGVVDDSQLPKDRFSAERLKGVDSTLKIQPAKLEDSAVYLCASSFRLAGDVETQYFGPGTRLLVL.

The V gene is TRBV2, the J gene TRBJ1-5, with D unresolved. The CDR3 has 14 residues. Per germline, CDR1 SNHLY and CDR2 FYNNEI. The V end was cut by 7 bases, the J end by 2 bases, with 12 bases between. In DNA form, the CDR3 reads TGTGCCAGCAAGCTGGGGTCGGGCAATCAGCCCCAGCATTTT. It specifies CASKLGSGNQPQHF.

CDR3 sequence (DNA): TGTGCCAGCAGCGGGACGGGCGGTAGCTATGGCTACACCTTC. It translates to CASSGTGGSYGYTF. The chain carries TRBV6-1 and TRBJ1-2, with D possibly being TRBD1 (5 bases). Germline CDR1 reads MNHNS; CDR2 reads SASEGT. The V end lost 6 bases, the J end lost 4 bases, and 15 bases lay between the germline ends. The CDR3 is made up of 14 amino acids.

The chain employs TRBV28 and TRBJ2-7, with a possible D match to TRBD2 (6 bases). This CDR3 is built from 15 residues. The ends were cut back, 5 bases at V and 0 bases at J, with 14 bases in the middle. Germline V gene lookup returns CDR1 MDHEN and CDR2 SYDVKM. CDR3 residues: CASSPPGALSYEQYF. The CDR3 nucleotides are TGTGCCAGCAGTCCGCCGGGAGCGCTCTCCTACGAGCAGTACTTC. The entire variable domain, with the rest obtained from reference TRBV28 and TRBJ2-7, is as follows: DVKVTQSSRYLVKRTGEKVFLECVQDMDHENMFWYRQDPGLGLRLIYFSYDVKMKEKGDIPEGYSVSREKKERFSLILESASTNQTSMYLCASSPPGALSYEQYFGPGTRLTVT.

In this sample, this clone turned up once. The chain couples TRBV18 to TRBJ2-7, with D hard to call. Per germline, CDR1 KGHSH and CDR2 LQKENI. Trimming pared 1 base from V and 7 bases from J, leaving 17 bases between. This CDR3 contains 15 residues. DNA of the CDR3: TGTGCCAGCTCACCACGCCTAGGCCTTAATCTAGAGCAGTACTTC. Translated: CASSPRLGLNLEQYF.

The J gene is TRBJ2-1, the V gene TRBV7-9; D gene unclear. This CDR3 region has 14 residues. The V gene lost 0 bases and the J gene lost 8 bases, with 11 bases spanning the gap. Per the germline V gene, CDR1 is SEHNR and CDR2 is FQNEAQ (reference sequence). The CDR3 DNA follows: TGTGCCAGCAGCTTAGCGGGATCCTCTCATGAGCAGTTCTTC. This encodes CASSLAGSSHEQFF.

The rearrangement links TRBV10-3 to TRBJ2-7; no clear D. Germline lookup yields CDR1 ENHRY and CDR2 SYGVKD. The CDR3 totals 14 residues. V shed 3 bases and J shed 0 bases, with 9 bases lying between them. CDR3 protein: CAISDVVSSYEQYF. The CDR3 DNA sequence: TGTGCCATCAGTGATGTGGTTAGCTCCTACGAGCAGTACTTC.

The rearrangement links TRBV5-6 to TRBJ1-5, with D uncertain. Germline assignment: CDR1 SGHDT and CDR2 YYEEEE. This CDR3 contains 12 residues. V was shortened by 2 bases and J by 6 bases, with 6 bases between the two germline ends. This CDR3 reads CASSFRGQPQHF. The CDR3, as DNA: TGTGCCAGCAGCTTTAGAGGTCAGCCCCAGCATTTT. Supplemented by reference TRBV5-6 and TRBJ1-5, the full variable domain reads DAGVTQSPTHLIKTRGQQVTLRCSPKSGHDTVSWYQQALGQGPQFIFQYYEEEERQRGNFPDRFSGHQFPNYSSELNVNALLLGDSALYLCASSFRGQPQHFGDGTRLSIL.

This clone was recorded only once. The chain is built from TRBV2 and TRBJ2-5; D call uncertain. This CDR3 is built from 12 residues. Deletions cut 8 bases from V and 4 bases from J, with 11 bases between. Germline lookup yields CDR1 SNHLY and CDR2 FYNNEI. CDR3 loop: CASQEHRETQYF. In DNA form, the CDR3 reads TGTGCCAGCCAAGAACATCGAGAGACCCAGTACTTC.

The chain links TRBV5-4 to TRBJ1-4, with 12 positions matching TRBD1. In germline, CDR1 is SGHNT, CDR2 YYREEE (reference sequence). The CDR3 sequence is 18 residues long. V gave up 2 bases and J gave up 7 bases; unmatched junction bases: 12. CDR3 coding DNA: TGTGCCAGCAGCTTATCCGGGACAGGGGGCCACCCGGCTGAAAAACTGTTTTTT. This translates into CASSLSGTGGHPAEKLFF.

The chain links TRBV5-8 to TRBJ1-4, with 8 bases lining up with TRBD1. The ends lost 5 bases at V and 4 bases at J; junction bases unmatched: 7. This CDR3 is 15 amino acids long. Looked up from germline, CDR1 is SGHTS and CDR2 is YDEGEE. Here the CDR3 reads CASRKGTGLNEKLFF. CDR3 DNA sequence: TGTGCCAGCAGAAAGGGGACAGGCCTTAATGAAAAACTGTTTTTT.

Turning to this clone: One base away lies a much larger clone, so this may be a sequencing read error. The chain combines TRBV6-1 with TRBJ2-7; tentative D call: TRBD1 (6 bases). There are 13 residues in the CDR3. V dropped 6 bases and J dropped 0 bases, with 9 bases sitting between them. Germline CDR1 reads MNHNS; CDR2 reads SASEGT. CDR3 protein: CASSRDNSYEQYF. CDR3 DNA: TGTGCCAGCAGCAGGGACAACTCCTACGAGCAGTACTTC.

The rearrangement joins TRBV9 to TRBJ2-5; TRBD2 aligns across 11 bases. The V gene end was trimmed by 0 bases and the J gene end by 0 bases; junction bases not matched to a gene: 4. Germline lookup yields CDR1 SGDLS and CDR2 YYNGEE. The CDR3 is made up of 17 amino acids. CDR3: CASSVASSGGYQETQYF. CDR3 DNA: TGTGCCAGCAGCGTAGCCTCTAGCGGGGGGTACCAAGAGACCCAGTACTTC.

The chain links TRBV10-3 to TRBJ1-1, with D perhaps TRBD1 (5 bases). Trimming removed 4 bases at V and 1 base at J, with 10 bases between. Germline CDR1 is ENHRY and CDR2 is SYGVKD. The CDR3 has 14 amino acids. The DNA for the CDR3 is TGTGCCATCAGTGGGGGGGTGCAGAACACTGAAGCTTTCTTT. It yields the protein CAISGGVQNTEAFF.

This clone occurred a few times. The V gene is TRBV5-1, the J gene TRBJ1-2; D call uncertain. Germline CDR1 and CDR2: SGHRS and YFSETQ. V lost 5 bases, J lost 7 bases, and 12 bases lay in between. This CDR3 is 12 amino acids long. The CDR3 here is CASSYDQVGYTF. The CDR3 DNA sequence: TGCGCCAGCAGTTATGACCAGGTTGGCTACACCTTC.

This clone appeared once. Other nucleotide sequences from this sample produce the same CDR3. The chain recombines TRBV9 with TRBJ1-1; D gene ambiguous. The CDR3 consists of 14 residues. The V end lost 3 bases, the J end lost 1 base, and 10 bases lay between the germline ends. CDR1 and CDR2 from the germline V gene are SGDLS and YYNGEE. The CDR3 DNA sequence: TGTGCCAGCAGCGATCTGGAGACGAACACTGAAGCTTTCTTT. This encodes CASSDLETNTEAFF.

V gene TRBV28 combines with J gene TRBJ2-5; 8 bases align to TRBD2. V lost 4 bases to trimming and J lost 7 bases; unmatched junction nucleotides: 8. The CDR3 totals 14 residues. Looked up from germline, CDR1 is MDHEN and CDR2 is SYDVKM. The CDR3 DNA reads TGTGCCAGCAGTTGGGGGGGACTAGGGGCGACCCAGTACTTC. Translated, it gives CASSWGGLGATQYF. Drawing the rest from reference TRBV28 and TRBJ2-5, the complete variable domain is DVKVTQSSRYLVKRTGEKVFLECVQDMDHENMFWYRQDPGLGLRLIYFSYDVKMKEKGDIPEGYSVSREKKERFSLILESASTNQTSMYLCASSWGGLGATQYFGPGTRLLVL.

This rearrangement joins TRBV11-3 to TRBJ2-5; the match to TRBD2 covers 9 bases. Germline CDR1 SGHNT, CDR2 YENEEA. The CDR3 loop spans 15 amino acids. V was pared by 1 base and J by 4 bases, with 4 bases of the junction left unmatched. The CDR3 region is CASSLGAGGGETQYF. As DNA, the CDR3 is TGTGCCAGCAGCTTAGGAGCGGGGGGCGGAGAGACCCAGTACTTC.

This clone was seen more than once but under ten times. The chain is built from TRBV7-2 and TRBJ1-5; possibly TRBD1 for D (6 bases). Trimming cost V 2 bases and J 7 bases, with 9 bases left between them. The CDR3 totals 13 residues. Germline V CDR1 and CDR2: SGHTA, FQGNSA. Here the CDR3 DNA reads TGTGCCAGCAGCTTATTTGGGGGCCAGCCCCAGCATTTT. Translated: CASSLFGGQPQHF.

This clone was seen a few times. This sequence joins TRBV2 and TRBJ2-2; D uncertain. Trimming removed 0 bases from V and 1 base from J, with 6 bases in between. The CDR3 has 15 residues. CDR1 is SNHLY, CDR2 FYNNEI, per germline. The DNA of the CDR3 is TGTGCCAGCAGTGAAGCGATTGGGAACACCGGGGAGCTGTTTTTT. Translation gives CASSEAIGNTGELFF.

This sequence joins TRBV28 and TRBJ2-7, with D unclear. Germline assignment: CDR1 MDHEN and CDR2 SYDVKM. V lost 4 bases and J 7 bases, leaving 14 bases between the germline ends. The CDR3 length is 13 residues. Here the CDR3 reads CASSSSAPREQYF. CDR3 bases: TGTGCCAGCAGTTCCTCAGCACCACGGGAGCAGTACTTC.

This chain links TRBV7-8 with TRBJ1-5, with unresolved D. The CDR3 loop spans 15 amino acids. Germline loops: CDR1 SGHVS, CDR2 FQNEAQ. The V gene lost 4 bases and the J gene lost 0 bases, with 10 bases spanning the gap. Written as DNA, the CDR3 is TGTGCCAGCAGCTCAGGCGCAGGTAGCAATCAGCCCCAGCATTTT. Translated: CASSSGAGSNQPQHF. The variable domain in full, completed from reference TRBV7-8 and TRBJ1-5, reads GAGVSQSPRYKVAKRGQDVALRCDPISGHVSLFWYQQALGQGPEFLTYFQNEAQLDKSGLPSDRFFAERPEGSVSTLKIQRTQQEDSAVYLCASSSGAGSNQPQHFGDGTRLSIL.

V and J are TRBV6-5 and TRBJ1-5, with D maybe TRBD1 (5 bases). The CDR3 loop spans 12 amino acids. Trimming stripped 5 bases from V and 5 bases from J, with 7 bases between. The germline V gene encodes CDR1 MNHEY and CDR2 SVGAGI. CDR3 bases: TGTGCCAGCAGTAGCAGGGATCAGCCCCAGCATTTT. Translation: CASSSRDQPQHF.

This clone has just a few counts. The chain couples TRBV10-3 to TRBJ1-6; 7 positions agree with TRBD1. The V and J ends lost 6 bases and 10 bases, in that order; junction bases with no gene match: 6. The CDR3 runs 13 residues. The germline gives CDR1 ENHRY, CDR2 SYGVKD. CDR3 amino acids: CAIRGDRESPLHF. The CDR3 DNA is TGTGCCATCAGAGGAGACAGGGAGTCACCCCTCCACTTT.

This clone has a single count. V is TRBV10-3 and J is TRBJ1-5, with a weak D call TRBD1 (5 bases). The V end was cut by 10 bases, the J end by 4 bases, with 11 bases between. The germline gives CDR1 ENHRY, CDR2 SYGVKD. CDR3 length equals 12 residues. CDR3 protein: CATNRPNQPQHF. CDR3 nucleotide sequence: TGTGCCACAAACAGGCCAAATCAGCCCCAGCATTTT.

In this sample, this clone turned up a few times. The chain combines TRBV6-1 with TRBJ1-1; D ambiguous. This CDR3 is built from 11 residues. CDR1 and CDR2 (germline): MNHNS, SASEGT. The V and J ends lost 5 bases and 3 bases respectively, with 4 bases between them. In DNA, the CDR3 is TGTGCCAGCAGTATTCACACTGAAGCTTTCTTT. Translating gives CASSIHTEAFF.

The genes are TRBV28 and TRBJ1-5; a weak D match, TRBD1 (5 bases). This CDR3 region has 15 residues. Trimming removed 3 bases from V and 5 bases from J, with 14 bases in between. Germline loops: CDR1 MDHEN, CDR2 SYDVKM. The CDR3 sequence: CASSFRARGDQPQHF. The CDR3 DNA sequence: TGTGCCAGCAGTTTTAGGGCCCGGGGGGATCAGCCCCAGCATTTT.